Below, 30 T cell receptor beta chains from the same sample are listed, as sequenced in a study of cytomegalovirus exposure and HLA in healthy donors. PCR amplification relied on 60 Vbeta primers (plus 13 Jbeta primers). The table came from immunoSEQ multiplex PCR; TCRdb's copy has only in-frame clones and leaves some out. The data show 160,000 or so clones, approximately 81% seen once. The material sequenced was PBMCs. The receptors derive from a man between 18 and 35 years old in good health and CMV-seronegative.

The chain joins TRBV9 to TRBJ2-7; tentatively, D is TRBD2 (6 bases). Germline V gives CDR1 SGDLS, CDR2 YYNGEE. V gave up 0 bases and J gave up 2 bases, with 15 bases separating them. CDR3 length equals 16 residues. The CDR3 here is CASSVAGGVGTYEQYF. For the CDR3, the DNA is TGTGCCAGCAGCGTAGCCGGGGGAGTAGGGACCTACGAGCAGTACTTC.

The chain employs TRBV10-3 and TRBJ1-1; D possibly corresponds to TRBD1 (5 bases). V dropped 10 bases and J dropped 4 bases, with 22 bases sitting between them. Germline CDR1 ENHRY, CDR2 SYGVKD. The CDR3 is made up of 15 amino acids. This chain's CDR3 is CATRLTGRGITEAFF. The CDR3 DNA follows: TGTGCCACACGGCTAACCGGGAGGGGAATCACTGAAGCTTTCTTT.

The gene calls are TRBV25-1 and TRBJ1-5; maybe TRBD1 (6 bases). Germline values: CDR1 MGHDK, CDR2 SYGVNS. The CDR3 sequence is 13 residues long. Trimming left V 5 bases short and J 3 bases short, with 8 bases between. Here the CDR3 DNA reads TGTGCCAGCAGTCCAGGGGCCAATCAGCCCCAGCATTTT. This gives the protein CASSPGANQPQHF.

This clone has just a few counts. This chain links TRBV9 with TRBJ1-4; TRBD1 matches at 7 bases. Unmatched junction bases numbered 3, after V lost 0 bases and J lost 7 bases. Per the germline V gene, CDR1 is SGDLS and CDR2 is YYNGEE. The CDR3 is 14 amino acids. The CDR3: CASSVGQGGEKLFF. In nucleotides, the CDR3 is TGTGCCAGCAGCGTAGGACAGGGCGGTGAAAAACTGTTTTTT.

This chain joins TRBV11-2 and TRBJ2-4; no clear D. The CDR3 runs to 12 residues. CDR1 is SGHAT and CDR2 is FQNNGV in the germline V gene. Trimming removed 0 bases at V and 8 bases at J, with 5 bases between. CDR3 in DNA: TGTGCCAGCAGCTTAGATCAGGACATTCAGTACTTC. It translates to CASSLDQDIQYF.

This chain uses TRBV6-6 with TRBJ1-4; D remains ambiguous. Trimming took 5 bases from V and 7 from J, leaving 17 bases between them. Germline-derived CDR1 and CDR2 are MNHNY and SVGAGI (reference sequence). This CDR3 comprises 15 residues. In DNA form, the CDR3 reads TGTGCCAGCAGTGGCCCGGATGAGGGCGGTGAAAAACTGTTTTTT. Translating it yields CASSGPDEGGEKLFF.

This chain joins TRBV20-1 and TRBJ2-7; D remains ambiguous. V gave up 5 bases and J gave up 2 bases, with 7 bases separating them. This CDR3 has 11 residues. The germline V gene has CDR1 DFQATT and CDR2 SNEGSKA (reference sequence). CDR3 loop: CSASETYEQYF. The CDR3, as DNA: TGCAGTGCTTCCGAGACCTACGAGCAGTACTTC.

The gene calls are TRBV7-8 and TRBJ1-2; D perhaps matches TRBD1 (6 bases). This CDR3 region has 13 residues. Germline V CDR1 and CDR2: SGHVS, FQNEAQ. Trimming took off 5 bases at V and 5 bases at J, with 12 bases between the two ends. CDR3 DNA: TGTGCCAGCAGCCAGGGACAATCATATGGCTACACCTTC. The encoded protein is CASSQGQSYGYTF.

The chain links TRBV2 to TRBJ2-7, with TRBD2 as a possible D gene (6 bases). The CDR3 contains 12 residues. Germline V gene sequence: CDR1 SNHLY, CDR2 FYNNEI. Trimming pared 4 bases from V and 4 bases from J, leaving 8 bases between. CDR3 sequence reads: CASSASVYEQYF. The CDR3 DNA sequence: TGTGCCAGCAGTGCTAGCGTTTACGAGCAGTACTTC. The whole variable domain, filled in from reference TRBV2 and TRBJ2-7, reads EPEVTQTPSHQVTQMGQEVILRCVPISNHLYFYWYRQILGQKVEFLVSFYNNEISEKSEIFDDQFSVERPDGSNFTLKIRSTKLEDSAMYFCASSASVYEQYFGPGTRLTVT.

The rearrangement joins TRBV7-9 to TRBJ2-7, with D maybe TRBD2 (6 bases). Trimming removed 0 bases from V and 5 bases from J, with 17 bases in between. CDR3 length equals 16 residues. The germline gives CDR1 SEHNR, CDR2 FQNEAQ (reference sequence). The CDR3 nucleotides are TGTGCCAGCAGCTTAGCCGGCGGGACCCCTGTCCACGAGCAGTACTTC. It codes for CASSLAGGTPVHEQYF. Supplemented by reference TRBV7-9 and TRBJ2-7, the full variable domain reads DTGVSQNPRHKITKRGQNVTFRCDPISEHNRLYWYRQTLGQGPEFLTYFQNEAQLEKSRLLSDRFSAERPKGSFSTLEIQRTEQGDSAMYLCASSLAGGTPVHEQYFGPGTRLTVT.

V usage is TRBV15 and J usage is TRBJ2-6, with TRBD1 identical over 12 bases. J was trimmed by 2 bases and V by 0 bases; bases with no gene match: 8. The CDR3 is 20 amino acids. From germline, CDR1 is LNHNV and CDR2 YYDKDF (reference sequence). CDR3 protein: CATSREFPGQGATGANVLTF. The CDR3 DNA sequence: TGTGCCACCAGCAGAGAATTTCCGGGACAGGGGGCTACTGGGGCCAACGTCCTGACTTTC.

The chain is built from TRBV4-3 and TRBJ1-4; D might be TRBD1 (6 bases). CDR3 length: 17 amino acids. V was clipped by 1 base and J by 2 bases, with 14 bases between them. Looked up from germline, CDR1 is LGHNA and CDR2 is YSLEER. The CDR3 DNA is TGCGCCAGCAGCCAAGCGGGGGGGGCGGGGACTAATGAAAAACTGTTTTTT. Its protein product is CASSQAGGAGTNEKLFF.

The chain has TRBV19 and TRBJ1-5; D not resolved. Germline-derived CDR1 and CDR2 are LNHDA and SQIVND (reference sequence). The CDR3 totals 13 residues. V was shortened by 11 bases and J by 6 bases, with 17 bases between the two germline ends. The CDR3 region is CASYGRAGQPQHF. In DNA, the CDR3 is TGTGCCTCCTATGGGAGGGCCGGTCAGCCCCAGCATTTT. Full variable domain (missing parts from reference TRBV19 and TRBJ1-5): DGGITQSPKYLFRKEGQNVTLSCEQNLNHDAMYWYRQDPGQGLRLIYYSQIVNDFQKGDIAEGYSVSREKKESFPLTVTSAQKNPTAFYLCASYGRAGQPQHFGDGTRLSIL.

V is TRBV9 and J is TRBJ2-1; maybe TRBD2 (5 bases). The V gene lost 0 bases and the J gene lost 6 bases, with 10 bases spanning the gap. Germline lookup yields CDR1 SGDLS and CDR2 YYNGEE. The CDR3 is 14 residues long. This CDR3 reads CASSVVEAGNEQFF. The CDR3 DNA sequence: TGTGCCAGCAGCGTAGTGGAGGCAGGCAATGAGCAGTTCTTC.

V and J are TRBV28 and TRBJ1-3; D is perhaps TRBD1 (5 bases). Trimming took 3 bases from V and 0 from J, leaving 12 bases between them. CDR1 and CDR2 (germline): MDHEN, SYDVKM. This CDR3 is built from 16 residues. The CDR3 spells CASSLGDWYSGNTIYF. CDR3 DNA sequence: TGTGCCAGCAGTTTGGGGGACTGGTACTCTGGAAACACCATATATTTT.

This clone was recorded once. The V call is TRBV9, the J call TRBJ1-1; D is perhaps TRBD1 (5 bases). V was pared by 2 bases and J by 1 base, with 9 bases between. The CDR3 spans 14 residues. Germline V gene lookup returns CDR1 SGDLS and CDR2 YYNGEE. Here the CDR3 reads CASSVSRANTEAFF. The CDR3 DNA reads TGTGCCAGCAGCGTCTCCAGGGCGAACACTGAAGCTTTCTTT. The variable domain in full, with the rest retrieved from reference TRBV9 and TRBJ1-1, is DSGVTQTPKHLITATGQRVTLRCSPRSGDLSVYWYQQSLDQGLQFLIQYYNGEERAKGNILERFSAQQFPDLHSELNLSSLELGDSALYFCASSVSRANTEAFFGQGTRLTVV.

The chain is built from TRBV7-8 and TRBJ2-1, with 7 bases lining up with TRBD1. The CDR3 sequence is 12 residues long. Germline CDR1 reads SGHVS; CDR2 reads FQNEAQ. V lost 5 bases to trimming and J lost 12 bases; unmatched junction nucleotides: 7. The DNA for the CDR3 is TGTGCCAGCAGCCTCACAGGGGTCCGGCAGTTCTTC. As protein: CASSLTGVRQFF.

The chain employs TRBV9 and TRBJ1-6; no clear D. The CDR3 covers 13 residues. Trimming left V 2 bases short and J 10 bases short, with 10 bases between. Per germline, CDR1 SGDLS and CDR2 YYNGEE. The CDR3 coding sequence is TGTGCCAGCAGCGTGGCGGCCGGATCACCCCTCCACTTT. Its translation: CASSVAAGSPLHF.

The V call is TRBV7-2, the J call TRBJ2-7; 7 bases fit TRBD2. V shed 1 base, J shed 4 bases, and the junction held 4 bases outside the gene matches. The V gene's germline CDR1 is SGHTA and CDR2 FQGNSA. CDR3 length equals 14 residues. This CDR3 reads CASSLGGGPYEQYF. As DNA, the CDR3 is TGTGCCAGCAGCTTAGGGGGAGGGCCATACGAGCAGTACTTC.

The CDR3 sequence is CASSWGVANTGELFF. As DNA, the CDR3 is TGCGCCAGCAGCTGGGGGGTCGCGAACACCGGGGAGCTGTTTTTT. The rearrangement joins TRBV4-1 to TRBJ2-2; TRBD2 might be the D (6 bases). The V gene lost 5 bases and the J gene lost 0 bases, with 10 bases spanning the gap. Germline loops: CDR1 MGHRA, CDR2 YSYEKL. The CDR3 is made up of 15 amino acids.

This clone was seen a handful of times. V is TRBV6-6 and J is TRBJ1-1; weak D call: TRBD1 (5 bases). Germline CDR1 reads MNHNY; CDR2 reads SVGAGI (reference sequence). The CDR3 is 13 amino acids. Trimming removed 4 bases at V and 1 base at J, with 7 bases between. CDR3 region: CASSLGRNTEAFF. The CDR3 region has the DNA TGTGCCAGCAGTTTGGGGCGGAACACTGAAGCTTTCTTT.

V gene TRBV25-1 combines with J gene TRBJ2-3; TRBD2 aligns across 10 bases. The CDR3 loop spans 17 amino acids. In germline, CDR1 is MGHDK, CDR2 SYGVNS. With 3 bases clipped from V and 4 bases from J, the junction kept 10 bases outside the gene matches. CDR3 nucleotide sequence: TGTGCCAGCAGTGATTCGGAGCGGGAGGGCCCGCCAGATACGCAGTATTTT. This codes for CASSDSEREGPPDTQYF.

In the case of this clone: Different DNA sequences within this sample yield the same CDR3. In DNA form, the CDR3 reads TGTGCCAGCAGCCTGGGACAGGGCTCCTACGAGCAGTACTTC. Encoded protein: CASSLGQGSYEQYF. The rearrangement joins TRBV5-5 to TRBJ2-7, with TRBD1 identical over 9 bases. The CDR3 runs to 14 residues. V was pared by 4 bases and J by 0 bases, with 2 bases of the junction left unmatched. Germline V gene lookup returns CDR1 SGHKS and CDR2 YYEKEE (reference sequence).

Here the CDR3 reads CASSATSGSSQETQYF. CDR3 DNA sequence: TGTGCCAGCAGCGCGACTAGCGGGAGCTCCCAAGAGACCCAGTACTTC. The genes are TRBV7-2 and TRBJ2-5, with 12 bases matching TRBD2. The junction had 5 bases not matched to a gene; V was cut back by 5 bases and J by 1 base. Germline V gives CDR1 SGHTA, CDR2 FQGNSA. The CDR3 spans 16 residues. Based on the CDR3 plus reference TRBV7-2 and TRBJ2-5, the full variable domain is GAGVSQSPSNKVTEKGKDVELRCDPISGHTALYWYRQSLGQGLEFLIYFQGNSAPDKSGLPSDRFSAERTGGSVSTLTIQRTQQEDSAVYLCASSATSGSSQETQYFGPGTRLLVL.

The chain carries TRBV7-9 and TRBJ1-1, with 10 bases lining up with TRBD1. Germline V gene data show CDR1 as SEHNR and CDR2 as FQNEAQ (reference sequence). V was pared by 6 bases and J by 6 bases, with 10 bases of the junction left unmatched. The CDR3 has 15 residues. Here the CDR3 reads CASSTITGQGPEAFF. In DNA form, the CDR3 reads TGTGCCAGCAGTACAATAACGGGACAGGGGCCTGAAGCTTTCTTT.

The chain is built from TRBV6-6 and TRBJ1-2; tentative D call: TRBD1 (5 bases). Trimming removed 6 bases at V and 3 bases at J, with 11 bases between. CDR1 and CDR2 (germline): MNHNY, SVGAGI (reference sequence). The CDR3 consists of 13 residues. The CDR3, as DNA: TGTGCCAGCAGGGGCGGAGGGGACTATGGCTACACCTTC. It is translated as CASRGGGDYGYTF.

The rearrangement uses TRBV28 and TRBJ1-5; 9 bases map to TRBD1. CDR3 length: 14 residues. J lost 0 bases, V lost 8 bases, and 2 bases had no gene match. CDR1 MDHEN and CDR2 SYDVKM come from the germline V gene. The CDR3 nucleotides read TGTGCCAGCGACAGGGGGTTTAGCAATCAGCCCCAGCATTTT. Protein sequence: CASDRGFSNQPQHF.

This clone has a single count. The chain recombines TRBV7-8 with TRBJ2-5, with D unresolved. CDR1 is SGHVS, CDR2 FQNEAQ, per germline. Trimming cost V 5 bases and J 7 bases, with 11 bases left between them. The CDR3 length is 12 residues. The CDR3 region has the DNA TGTGCCAGCAGCCCACTACGGGTGACCCAGTACTTC. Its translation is CASSPLRVTQYF.

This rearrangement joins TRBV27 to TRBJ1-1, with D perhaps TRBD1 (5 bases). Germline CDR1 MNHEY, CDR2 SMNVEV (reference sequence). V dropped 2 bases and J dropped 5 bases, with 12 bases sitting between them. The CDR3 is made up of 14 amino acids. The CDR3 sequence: CASSLTGRGTEAFF. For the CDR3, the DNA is TGTGCCAGCAGTTTAACCGGACGGGGGACTGAAGCTTTCTTT.

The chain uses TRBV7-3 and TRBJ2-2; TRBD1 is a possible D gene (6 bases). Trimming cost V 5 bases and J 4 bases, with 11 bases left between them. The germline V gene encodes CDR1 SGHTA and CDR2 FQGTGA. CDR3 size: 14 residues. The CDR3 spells CASSTGTSTGELFF. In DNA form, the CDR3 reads TGTGCCAGCAGCACCGGGACAAGCACCGGGGAGCTGTTTTTT.